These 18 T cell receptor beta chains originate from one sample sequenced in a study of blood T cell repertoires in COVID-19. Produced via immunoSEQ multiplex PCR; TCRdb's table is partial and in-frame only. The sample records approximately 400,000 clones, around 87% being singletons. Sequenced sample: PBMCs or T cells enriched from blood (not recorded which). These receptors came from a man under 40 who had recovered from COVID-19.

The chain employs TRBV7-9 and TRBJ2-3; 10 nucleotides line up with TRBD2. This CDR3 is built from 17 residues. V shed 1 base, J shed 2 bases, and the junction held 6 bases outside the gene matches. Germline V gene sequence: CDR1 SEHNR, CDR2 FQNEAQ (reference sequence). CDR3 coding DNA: TGTGCCAGCAGCTTAGACGCGGGACTAGCGTTCACAGATACGCAGTATTTT. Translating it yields CASSLDAGLAFTDTQYF.

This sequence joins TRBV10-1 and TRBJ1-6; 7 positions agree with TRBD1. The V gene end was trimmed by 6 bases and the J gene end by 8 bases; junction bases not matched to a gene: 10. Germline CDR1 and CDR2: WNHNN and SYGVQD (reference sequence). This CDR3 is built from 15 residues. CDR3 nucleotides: TGCGCCAGCAGAGACAGACAGGGAGATGATTCACCCCTCCACTTT. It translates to CASRDRQGDDSPLHF.

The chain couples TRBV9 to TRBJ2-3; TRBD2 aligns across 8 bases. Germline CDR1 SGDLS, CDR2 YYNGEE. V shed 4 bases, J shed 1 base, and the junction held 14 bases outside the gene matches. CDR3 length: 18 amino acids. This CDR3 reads CASSLELISGAGTDTQYF. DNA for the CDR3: TGTGCCAGCAGCCTCGAGTTGATTAGCGGGGCGGGCACAGATACGCAGTATTTT. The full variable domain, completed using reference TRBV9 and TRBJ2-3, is DSGVTQTPKHLITATGQRVTLRCSPRSGDLSVYWYQQSLDQGLQFLIQYYNGEERAKGNILERFSAQQFPDLHSELNLSSLELGDSALYFCASSLELISGAGTDTQYFGPGTRLTVL.

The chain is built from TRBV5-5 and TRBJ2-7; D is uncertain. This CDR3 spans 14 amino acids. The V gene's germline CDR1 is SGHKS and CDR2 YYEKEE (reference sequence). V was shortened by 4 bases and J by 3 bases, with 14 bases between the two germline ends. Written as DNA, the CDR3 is TGTGCCAGCAGCCTAGACTGGCAATACTACGAGCAGTACTTC. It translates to CASSLDWQYYEQYF.

The CDR3 loop reads CAISESTLRTQRHGYTF. The CDR3 bases are TGTGCCATCAGTGAGTCGACTCTAAGGACTCAGAGGCATGGCTACACCTTC. The chain couples TRBV10-3 to TRBJ1-2; D unresolved. Germline assignment: CDR1 ENHRY and CDR2 SYGVKD. CDR3 length: 17 residues. The V and J ends lost 0 bases and 6 bases respectively, with 20 bases between them.

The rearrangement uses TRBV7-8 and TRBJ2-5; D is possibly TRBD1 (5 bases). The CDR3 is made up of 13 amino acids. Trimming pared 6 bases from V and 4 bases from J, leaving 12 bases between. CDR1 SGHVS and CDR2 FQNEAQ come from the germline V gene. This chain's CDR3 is CASSRPRGETQYF. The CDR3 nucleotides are TGTGCCAGCAGTCGACCTAGGGGAGAGACCCAGTACTTC.

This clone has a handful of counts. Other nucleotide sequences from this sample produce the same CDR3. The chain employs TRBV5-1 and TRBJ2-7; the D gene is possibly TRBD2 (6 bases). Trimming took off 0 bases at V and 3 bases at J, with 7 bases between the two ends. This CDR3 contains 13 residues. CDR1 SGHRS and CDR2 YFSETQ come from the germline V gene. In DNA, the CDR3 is TGCGCCAGCAGCTTGGCCGGGAGCTACGAGCAGTACTTC. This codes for CASSLAGSYEQYF.

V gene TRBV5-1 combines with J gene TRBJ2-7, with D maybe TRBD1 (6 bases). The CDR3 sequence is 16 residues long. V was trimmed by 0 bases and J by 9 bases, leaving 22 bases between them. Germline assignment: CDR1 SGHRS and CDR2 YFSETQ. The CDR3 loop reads CASSLATDSTYEWQYF. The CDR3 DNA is TGCGCCAGCAGCTTGGCCACGGACAGCACCTACGAGTGGCAGTACTTC.

CDR3 protein: CASSVGITAMNTEAFF. The CDR3 DNA reads as TGTGCCAGCAGCGTAGGAATCACAGCCATGAACACTGAAGCTTTCTTT. V is TRBV9 and J is TRBJ1-1; D is unclear. Trimming removed 0 bases from V and 0 bases from J, with 12 bases in between. The length of the CDR3 is 16 residues. Germline loops: CDR1 SGDLS, CDR2 YYNGEE.

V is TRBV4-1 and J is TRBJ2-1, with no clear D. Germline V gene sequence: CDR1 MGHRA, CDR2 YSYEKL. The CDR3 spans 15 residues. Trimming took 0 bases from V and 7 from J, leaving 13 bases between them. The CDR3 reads CASSQDTGFGNEQFF. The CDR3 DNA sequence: TGCGCCAGCAGCCAAGATACGGGTTTTGGGAATGAGCAGTTCTTC.

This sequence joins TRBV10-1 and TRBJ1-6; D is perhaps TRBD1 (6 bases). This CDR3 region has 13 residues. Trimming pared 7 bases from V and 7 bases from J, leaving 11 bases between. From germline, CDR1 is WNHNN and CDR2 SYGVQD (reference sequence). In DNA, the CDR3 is TGCGCCAGCAACGGACAGCGGAATTCACCCCTCCACTTT. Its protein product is CASNGQRNSPLHF.

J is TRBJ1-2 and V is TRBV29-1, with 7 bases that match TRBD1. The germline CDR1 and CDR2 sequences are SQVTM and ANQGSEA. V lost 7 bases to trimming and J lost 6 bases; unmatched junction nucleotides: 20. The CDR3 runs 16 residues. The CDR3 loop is CSGGFSTGTAAHGYTF. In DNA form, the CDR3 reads TGCAGCGGCGGATTCTCCACCGGGACAGCCGCTCATGGCTACACCTTC.

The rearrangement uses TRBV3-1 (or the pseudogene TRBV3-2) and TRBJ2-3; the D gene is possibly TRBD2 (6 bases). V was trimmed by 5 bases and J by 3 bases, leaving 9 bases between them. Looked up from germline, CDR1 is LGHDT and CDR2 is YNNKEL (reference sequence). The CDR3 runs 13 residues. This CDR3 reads CASSLSGTDTQYF. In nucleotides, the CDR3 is TGTGCCAGCAGCTTGAGCGGGACAGATACGCAGTATTTT.

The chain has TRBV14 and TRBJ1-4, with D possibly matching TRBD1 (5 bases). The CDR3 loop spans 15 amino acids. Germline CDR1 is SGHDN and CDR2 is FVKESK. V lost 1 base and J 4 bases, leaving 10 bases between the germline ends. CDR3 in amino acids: CASSQVSGGNEKLFF. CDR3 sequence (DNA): TGTGCCAGCAGCCAAGTTTCCGGGGGTAATGAAAAACTGTTTTTT.

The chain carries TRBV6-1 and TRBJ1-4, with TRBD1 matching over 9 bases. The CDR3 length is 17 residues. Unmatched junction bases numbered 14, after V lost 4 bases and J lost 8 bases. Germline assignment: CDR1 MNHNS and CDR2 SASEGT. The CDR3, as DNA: TGTGCCAGCAGTGGTATCCCGGGACAGGGCGTAGAGGAAAAACTGTTTTTT. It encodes CASSGIPGQGVEEKLFF.

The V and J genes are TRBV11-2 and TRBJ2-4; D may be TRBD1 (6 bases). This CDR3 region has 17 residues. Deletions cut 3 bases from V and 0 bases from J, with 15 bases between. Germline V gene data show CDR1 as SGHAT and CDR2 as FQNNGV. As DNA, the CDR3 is TGTGCCAGCAGCTTGGGGCTGGGGGCGGAAGCCAAAAACATTCAGTACTTC. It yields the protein CASSLGLGAEAKNIQYF. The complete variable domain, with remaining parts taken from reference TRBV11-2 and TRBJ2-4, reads EAGVAQSPRYKIIEKRQSVAFWCNPISGHATLYWYQQILGQGPKLLIQFQNNGVVDDSQLPKDRFSAERLKGVDSTLKIQPAKLEDSAVYLCASSLGLGAEAKNIQYFGAGTRLSVL.

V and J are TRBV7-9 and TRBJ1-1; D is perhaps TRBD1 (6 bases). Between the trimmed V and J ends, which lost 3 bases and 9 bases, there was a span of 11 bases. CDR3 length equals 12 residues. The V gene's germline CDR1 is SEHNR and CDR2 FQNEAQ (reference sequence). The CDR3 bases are TGTGCCAGCAGCTTGGGGGGGCGTAAAGCTTTCTTT. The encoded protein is CASSLGGRKAFF.

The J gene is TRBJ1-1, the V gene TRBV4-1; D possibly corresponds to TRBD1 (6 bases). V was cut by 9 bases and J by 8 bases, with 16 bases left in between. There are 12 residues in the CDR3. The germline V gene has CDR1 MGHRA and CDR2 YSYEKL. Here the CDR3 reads CASGTQGQEAFF. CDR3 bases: TGCGCCAGTGGAACACAGGGCCAAGAAGCTTTCTTT.